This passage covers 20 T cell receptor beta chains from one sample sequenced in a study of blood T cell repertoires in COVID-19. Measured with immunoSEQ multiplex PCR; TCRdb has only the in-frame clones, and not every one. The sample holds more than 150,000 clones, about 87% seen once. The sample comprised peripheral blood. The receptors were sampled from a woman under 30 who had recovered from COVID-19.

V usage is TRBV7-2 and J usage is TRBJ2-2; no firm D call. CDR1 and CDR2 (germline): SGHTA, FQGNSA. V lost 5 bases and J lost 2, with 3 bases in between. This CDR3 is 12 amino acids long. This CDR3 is CASSLNTGELFF. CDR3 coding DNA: TGTGCCAGCAGCCTAAACACCGGGGAGCTGTTTTTT. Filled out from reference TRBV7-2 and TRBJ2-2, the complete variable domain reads GAGVSQSPSNKVTEKGKDVELRCDPISGHTALYWYRQSLGQGLEFLIYFQGNSAPDKSGLPSDRFSAERTGGSVSTLTIQRTQQEDSAVYLCASSLNTGELFFGEGSRLTVL.

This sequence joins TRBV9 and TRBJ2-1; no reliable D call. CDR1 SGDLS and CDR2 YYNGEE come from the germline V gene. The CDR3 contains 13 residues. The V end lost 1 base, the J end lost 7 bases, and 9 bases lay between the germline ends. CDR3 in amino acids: CASSVSIANEQFF. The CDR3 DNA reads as TGTGCCAGCAGCGTATCCATCGCGAATGAGCAGTTCTTC.

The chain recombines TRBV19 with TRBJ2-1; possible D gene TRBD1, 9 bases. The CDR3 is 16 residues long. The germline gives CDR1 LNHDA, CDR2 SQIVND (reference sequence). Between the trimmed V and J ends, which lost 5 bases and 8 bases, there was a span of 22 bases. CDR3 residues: CASSREGTGPKDEQFF. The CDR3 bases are TGTGCCAGTAGTCGGGAGGGGACAGGGCCTAAGGATGAGCAGTTCTTC.

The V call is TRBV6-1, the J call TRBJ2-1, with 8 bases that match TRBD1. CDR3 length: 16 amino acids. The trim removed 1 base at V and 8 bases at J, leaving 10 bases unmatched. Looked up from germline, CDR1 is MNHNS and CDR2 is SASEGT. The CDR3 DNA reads TGTGCCAGCAGTGAAGATTTGGCAGGGGGCAGGGATGAGCAGTTCTTC. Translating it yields CASSEDLAGGRDEQFF.

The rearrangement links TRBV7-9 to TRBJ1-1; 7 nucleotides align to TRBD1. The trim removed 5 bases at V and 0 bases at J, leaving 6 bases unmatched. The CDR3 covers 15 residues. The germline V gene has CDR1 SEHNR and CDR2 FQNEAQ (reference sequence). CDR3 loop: CASSGQEDLNTEAFF. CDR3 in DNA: TGTGCCAGCAGCGGACAGGAGGACTTGAACACTGAAGCTTTCTTT.

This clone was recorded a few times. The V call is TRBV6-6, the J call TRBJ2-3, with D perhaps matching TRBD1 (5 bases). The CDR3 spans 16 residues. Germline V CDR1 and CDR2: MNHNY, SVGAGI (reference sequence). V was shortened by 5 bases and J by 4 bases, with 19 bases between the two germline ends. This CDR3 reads CASSTSPQGRSDTQYF. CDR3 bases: TGTGCCAGCAGTACATCCCCGCAGGGCAGGTCAGATACGCAGTATTTT.

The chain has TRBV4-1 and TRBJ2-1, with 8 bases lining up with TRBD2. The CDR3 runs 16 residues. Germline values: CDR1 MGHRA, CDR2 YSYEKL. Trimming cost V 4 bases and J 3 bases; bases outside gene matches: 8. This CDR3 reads CASSPGSGGFYNEQFF. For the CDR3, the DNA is TGCGCCAGCAGCCCCGGGAGCGGGGGCTTCTACAATGAGCAGTTCTTC.

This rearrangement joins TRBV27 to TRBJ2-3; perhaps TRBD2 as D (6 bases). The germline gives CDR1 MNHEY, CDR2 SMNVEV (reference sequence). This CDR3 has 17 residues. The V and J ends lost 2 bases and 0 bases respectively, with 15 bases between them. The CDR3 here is CASSLRSGTFSTDTQYF. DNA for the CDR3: TGTGCCAGCAGTTTACGGTCGGGGACTTTTAGCACAGATACGCAGTATTTT.

The CDR3 nucleotides are TGTGCCATCAGTACCGGGTCACTTGGAAACACCATATATTTT. It translates to CAISTGSLGNTIYF. The chain links TRBV10-3 to TRBJ1-3, with unresolved D. The V and J ends lost 5 bases and 3 bases respectively, with 11 bases between them. Germline V gene data show CDR1 as ENHRY and CDR2 as SYGVKD. CDR3 size: 14 residues.

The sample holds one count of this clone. This CDR3 is CASSYLSGTGGEKLFF. The CDR3 DNA reads as TGTGCCAGCAGTTACTTATCCGGGACAGGCGGTGAAAAACTGTTTTTT. The V gene is TRBV6-5, the J gene TRBJ1-4, with 8 bases fitting TRBD1. The CDR3 is 16 amino acids. J gave up 7 bases and V 1 base, and 8 bases lay outside the gene matches. The V gene's germline CDR1 is MNHEY and CDR2 SVGAGI.

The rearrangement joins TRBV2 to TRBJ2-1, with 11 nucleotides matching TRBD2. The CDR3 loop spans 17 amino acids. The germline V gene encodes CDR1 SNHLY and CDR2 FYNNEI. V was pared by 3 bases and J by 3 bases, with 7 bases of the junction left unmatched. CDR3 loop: CASSDPRLAGNYNEQFF. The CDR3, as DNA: TGTGCCAGCAGTGATCCGAGACTAGCGGGAAACTACAATGAGCAGTTCTTC.

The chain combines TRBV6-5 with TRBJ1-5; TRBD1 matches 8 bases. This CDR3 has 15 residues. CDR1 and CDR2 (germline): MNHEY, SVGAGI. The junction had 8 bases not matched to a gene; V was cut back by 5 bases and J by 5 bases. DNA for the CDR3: TGTGCCAGCAGTAACGACAGGGGTTGGGATCAGCCCCAGCATTTT. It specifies CASSNDRGWDQPQHF.

The CDR3 region has the DNA TGTGCCAGCAGTTATACTCAGGGCCGTCAAGAGACCCAGTACTTC. The encoded protein is CASSYTQGRQETQYF. The rearrangement uses TRBV27 and TRBJ2-5; weak D call: TRBD1 (5 bases). The germline V gene encodes CDR1 MNHEY and CDR2 SMNVEV (reference sequence). The ends were cut back, 4 bases at V and 2 bases at J, with 14 bases in the middle. CDR3 length equals 15 residues.

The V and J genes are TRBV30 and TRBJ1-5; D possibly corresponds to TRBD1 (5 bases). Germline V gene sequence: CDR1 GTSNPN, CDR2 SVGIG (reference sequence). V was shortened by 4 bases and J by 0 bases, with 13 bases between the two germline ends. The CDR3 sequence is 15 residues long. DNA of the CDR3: TGTGCCTGGACGACAGACAAGTATAGCAATCAGCCCCAGCATTTT. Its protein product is CAWTTDKYSNQPQHF.

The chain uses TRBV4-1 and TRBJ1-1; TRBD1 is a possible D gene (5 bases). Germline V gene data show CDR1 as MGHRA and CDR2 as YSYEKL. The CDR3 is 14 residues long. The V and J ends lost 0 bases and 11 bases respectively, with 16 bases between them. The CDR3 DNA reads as TGCGCCAGCAGCCAAGAACCTGGGATCAGGGTCGCTTTCTTT. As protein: CASSQEPGIRVAFF.

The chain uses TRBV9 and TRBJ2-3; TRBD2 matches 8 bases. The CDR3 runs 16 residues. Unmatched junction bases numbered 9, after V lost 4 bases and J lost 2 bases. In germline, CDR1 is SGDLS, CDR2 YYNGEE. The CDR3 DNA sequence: TGTGCCAGCAGCCCTCTTCTAGCGGGTATCACAGATACGCAGTATTTT. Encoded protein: CASSPLLAGITDTQYF.

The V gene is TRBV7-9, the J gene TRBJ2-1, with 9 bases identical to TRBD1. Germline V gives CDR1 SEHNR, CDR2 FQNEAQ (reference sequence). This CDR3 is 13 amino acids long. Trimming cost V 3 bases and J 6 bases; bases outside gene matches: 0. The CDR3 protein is CASSLTGGNEQFF. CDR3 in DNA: TGTGCCAGCAGCTTGACAGGGGGCAATGAGCAGTTCTTC. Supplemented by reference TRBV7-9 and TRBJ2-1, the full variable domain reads DTGVSQNPRHKITKRGQNVTFRCDPISEHNRLYWYRQTLGQGPEFLTYFQNEAQLEKSRLLSDRFSAERPKGSFSTLEIQRTEQGDSAMYLCASSLTGGNEQFFGPGTRLTVL.

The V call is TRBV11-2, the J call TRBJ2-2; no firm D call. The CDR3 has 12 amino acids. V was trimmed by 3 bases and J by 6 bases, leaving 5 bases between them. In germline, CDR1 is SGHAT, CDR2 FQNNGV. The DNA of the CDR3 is TGTGCCAGCAGCTTCCAGGCCGGGGAGCTGTTTTTT. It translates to CASSFQAGELFF.

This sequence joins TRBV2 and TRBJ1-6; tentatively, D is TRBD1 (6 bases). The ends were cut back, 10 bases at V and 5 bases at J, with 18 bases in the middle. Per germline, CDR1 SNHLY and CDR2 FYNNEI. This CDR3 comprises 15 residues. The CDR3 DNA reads TGTGCCATAAGGCCGGGGGGCAAGAATAATTCACCCCTCCACTTT. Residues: CAIRPGGKNNSPLHF.

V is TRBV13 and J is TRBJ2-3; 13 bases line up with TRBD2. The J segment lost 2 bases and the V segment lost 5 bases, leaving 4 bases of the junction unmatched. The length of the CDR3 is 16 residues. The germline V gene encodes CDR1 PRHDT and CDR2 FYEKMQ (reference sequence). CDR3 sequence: CASSGGLAGLTDTQYF. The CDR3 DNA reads TGTGCCAGCAGCGGGGGACTAGCGGGACTCACAGATACGCAGTATTTT.